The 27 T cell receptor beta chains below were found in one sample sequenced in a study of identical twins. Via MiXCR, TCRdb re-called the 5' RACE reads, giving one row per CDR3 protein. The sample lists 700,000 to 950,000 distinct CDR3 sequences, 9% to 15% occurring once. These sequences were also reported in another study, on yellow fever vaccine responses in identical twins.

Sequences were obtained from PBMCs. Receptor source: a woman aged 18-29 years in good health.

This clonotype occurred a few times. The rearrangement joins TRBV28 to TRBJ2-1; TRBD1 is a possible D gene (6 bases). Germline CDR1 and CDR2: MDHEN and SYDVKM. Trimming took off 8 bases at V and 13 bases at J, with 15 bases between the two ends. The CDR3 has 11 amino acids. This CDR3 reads CASQRGSKQFF. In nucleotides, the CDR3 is TGTGCCAGCCAGAGGGGGAGCAAACAGTTCTTC.

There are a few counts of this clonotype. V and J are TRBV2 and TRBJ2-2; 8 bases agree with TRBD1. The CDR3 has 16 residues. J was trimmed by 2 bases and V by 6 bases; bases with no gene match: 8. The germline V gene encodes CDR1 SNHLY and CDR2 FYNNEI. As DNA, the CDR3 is TGTGCCAGCAGCCGGGACAGGCCAACAAACACCGGGGAGCTGTTTTTT. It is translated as CASSRDRPTNTGELFF.

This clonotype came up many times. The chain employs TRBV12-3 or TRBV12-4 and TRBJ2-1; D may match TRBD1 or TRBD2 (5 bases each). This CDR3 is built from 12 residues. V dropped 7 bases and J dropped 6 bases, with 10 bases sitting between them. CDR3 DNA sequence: TGTGCCAGCACCCTGGGACCCAATGAGCAGTTCTTC. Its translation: CASTLGPNEQFF.

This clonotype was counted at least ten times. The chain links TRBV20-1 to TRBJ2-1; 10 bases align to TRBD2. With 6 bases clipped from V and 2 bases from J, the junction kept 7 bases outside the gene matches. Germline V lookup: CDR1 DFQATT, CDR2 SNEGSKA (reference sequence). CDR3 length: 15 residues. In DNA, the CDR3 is TGCAGTGCGCCGGACGGACTAGCGGCCTACAATGAGCAGTTCTTC. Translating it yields CSAPDGLAAYNEQFF.

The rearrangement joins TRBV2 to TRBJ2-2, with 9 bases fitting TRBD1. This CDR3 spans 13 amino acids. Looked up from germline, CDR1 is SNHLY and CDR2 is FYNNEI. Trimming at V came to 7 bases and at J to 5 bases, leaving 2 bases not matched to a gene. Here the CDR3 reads CASKGQGTGELFF. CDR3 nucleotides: TGTGCCAGCAAGGGACAGGGAACCGGGGAGCTGTTTTTT.

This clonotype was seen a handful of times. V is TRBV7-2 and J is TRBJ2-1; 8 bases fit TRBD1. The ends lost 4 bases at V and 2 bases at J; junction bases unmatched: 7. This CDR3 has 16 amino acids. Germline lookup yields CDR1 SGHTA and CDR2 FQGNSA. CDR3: CASSSRTGQTYNEQFF. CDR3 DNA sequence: TGTGCCAGCAGCTCCCGGACAGGGCAAACCTACAATGAGCAGTTCTTC. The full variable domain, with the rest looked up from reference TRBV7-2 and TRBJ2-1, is GAGVSQSPSNKVTEKGKDVELRCDPISGHTALYWYRQSLGQGLEFLIYFQGNSAPDKSGLPSDRFSAERTGGSVSTLTIQRTQQEDSAVYLCASSSRTGQTYNEQFFGPGTRLTVL.

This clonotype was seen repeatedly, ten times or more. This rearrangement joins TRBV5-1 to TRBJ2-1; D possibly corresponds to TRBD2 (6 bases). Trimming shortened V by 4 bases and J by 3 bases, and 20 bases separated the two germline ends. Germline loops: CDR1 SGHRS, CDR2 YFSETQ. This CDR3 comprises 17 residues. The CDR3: CASSIPLSGVGYNEQFF. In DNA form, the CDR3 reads TGCGCCAGCAGCATTCCCCTTAGCGGAGTGGGCTACAATGAGCAGTTCTTC.

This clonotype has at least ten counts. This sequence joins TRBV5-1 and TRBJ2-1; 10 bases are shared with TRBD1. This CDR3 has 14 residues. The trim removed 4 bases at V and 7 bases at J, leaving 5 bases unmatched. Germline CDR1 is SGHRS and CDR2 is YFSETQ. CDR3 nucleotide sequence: TGCGCCAGCAGCGGGGGACAGGGGTGGAATGAGCAGTTCTTC. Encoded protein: CASSGGQGWNEQFF.

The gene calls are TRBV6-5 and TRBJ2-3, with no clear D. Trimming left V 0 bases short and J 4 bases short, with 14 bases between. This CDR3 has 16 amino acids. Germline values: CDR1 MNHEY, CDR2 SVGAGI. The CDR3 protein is CASSYSGLLSADTQYF. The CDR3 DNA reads TGTGCCAGCAGTTACTCGGGGTTATTGAGCGCAGATACGCAGTATTTT.

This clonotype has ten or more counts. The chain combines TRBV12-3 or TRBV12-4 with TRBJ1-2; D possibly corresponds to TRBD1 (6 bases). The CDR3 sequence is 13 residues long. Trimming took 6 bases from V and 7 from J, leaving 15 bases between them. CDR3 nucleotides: TGTGCCAGCAGGCCCACAGGGAAGGGTGGCTACACCTTC. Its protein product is CASRPTGKGGYTF.

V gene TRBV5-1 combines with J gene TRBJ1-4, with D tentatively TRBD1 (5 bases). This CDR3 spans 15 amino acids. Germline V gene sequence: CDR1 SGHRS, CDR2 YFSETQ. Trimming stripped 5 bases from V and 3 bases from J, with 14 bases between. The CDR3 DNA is TGCGCCAGCAGGTACAGGCTGAACTCTAATGAAAAACTGTTTTTT. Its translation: CASRYRLNSNEKLFF.

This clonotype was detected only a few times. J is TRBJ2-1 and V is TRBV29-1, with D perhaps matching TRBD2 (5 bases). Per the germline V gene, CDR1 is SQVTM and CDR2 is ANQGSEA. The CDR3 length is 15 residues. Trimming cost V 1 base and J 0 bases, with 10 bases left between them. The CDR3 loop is CSVEVLESSYNEQFF. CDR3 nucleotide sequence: TGCAGCGTTGAAGTACTAGAAAGCTCCTACAATGAGCAGTTCTTC.

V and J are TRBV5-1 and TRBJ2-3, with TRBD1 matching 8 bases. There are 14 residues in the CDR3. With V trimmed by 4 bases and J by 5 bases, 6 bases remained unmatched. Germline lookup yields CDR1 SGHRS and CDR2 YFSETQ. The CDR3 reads CASSDGQGRDTQYF. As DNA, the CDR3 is TGCGCCAGCAGCGACGGACAGGGTCGAGATACGCAGTATTTT. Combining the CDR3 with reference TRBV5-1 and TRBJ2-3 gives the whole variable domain KAGVTQTPRYLIKTRGQQVTLSCSPISGHRSVSWYQQTPGQGLQFLFEYFSETQRNKGNFPGRFSGRQFSNSRSEMNVSTLELGDSALYLCASSDGQGRDTQYFGPGTRLTVL.

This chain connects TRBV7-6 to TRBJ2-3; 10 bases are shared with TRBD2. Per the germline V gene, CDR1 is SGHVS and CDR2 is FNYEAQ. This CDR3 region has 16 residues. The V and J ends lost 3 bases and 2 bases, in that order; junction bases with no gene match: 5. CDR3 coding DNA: TGTGCCAGCAGCTTTTCCAGCGGGGGGGCCACAGATACGCAGTATTTT. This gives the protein CASSFSSGGATDTQYF.

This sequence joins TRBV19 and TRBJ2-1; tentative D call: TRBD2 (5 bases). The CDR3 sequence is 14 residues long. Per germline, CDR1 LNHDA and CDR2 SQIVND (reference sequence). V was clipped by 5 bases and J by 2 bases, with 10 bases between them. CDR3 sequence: CASSLTTPYNEQFF. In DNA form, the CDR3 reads TGTGCCAGTAGTTTGACTACACCCTACAATGAGCAGTTCTTC.

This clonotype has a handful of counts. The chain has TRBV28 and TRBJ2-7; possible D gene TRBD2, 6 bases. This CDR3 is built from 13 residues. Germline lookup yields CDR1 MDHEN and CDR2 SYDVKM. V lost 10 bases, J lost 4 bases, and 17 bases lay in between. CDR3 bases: TGTGCCACGGCGATGGAGGGCCCTTACGAGCAGTACTTC. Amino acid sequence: CATAMEGPYEQYF. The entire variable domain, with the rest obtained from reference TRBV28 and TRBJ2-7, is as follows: DVKVTQSSRYLVKRTGEKVFLECVQDMDHENMFWYRQDPGLGLRLIYFSYDVKMKEKGDIPEGYSVSREKKERFSLILESASTNQTSMYLCATAMEGPYEQYFGPGTRLTVT.

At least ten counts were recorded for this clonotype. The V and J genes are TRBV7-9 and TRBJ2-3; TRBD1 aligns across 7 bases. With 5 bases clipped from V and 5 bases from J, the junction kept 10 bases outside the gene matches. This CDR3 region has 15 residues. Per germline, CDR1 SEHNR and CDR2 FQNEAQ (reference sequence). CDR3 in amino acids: CASSARDRGRDTQYF. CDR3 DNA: TGTGCCAGCAGCGCCCGGGACAGAGGGAGAGATACGCAGTATTTT.

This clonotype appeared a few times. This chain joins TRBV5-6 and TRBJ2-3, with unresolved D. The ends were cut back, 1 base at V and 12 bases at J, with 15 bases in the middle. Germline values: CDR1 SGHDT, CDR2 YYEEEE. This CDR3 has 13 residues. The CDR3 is CASSLFVYPFQYF. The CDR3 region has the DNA TGTGCCAGCAGCTTGTTTGTCTACCCGTTTCAGTATTTT.

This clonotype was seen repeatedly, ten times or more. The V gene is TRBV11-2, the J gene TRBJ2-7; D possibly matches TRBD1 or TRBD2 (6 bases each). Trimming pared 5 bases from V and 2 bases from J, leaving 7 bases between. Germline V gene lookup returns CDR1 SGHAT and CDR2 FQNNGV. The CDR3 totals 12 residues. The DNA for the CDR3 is TGTGCCAGCAGCCGGGGGCCCTACGAGCAGTACGTC. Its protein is CASSRGPYEQYV.

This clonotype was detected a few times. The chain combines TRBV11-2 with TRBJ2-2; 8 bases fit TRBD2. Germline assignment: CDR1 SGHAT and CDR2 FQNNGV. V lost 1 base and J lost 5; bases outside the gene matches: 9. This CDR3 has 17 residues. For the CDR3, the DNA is TGTGCCAGCAGCTTAGGCATTGGCGGGGGGCGAACCGGGGAGCTGTTTTTT. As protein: CASSLGIGGGRTGELFF.

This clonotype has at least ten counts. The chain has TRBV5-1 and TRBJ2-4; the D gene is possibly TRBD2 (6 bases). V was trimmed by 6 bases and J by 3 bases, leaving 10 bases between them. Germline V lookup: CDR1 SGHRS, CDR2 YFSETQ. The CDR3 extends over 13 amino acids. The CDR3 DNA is TGCGCCAGCACCGCCGGGGGCAAAAACATTCAGTACTTC. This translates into CASTAGGKNIQYF.

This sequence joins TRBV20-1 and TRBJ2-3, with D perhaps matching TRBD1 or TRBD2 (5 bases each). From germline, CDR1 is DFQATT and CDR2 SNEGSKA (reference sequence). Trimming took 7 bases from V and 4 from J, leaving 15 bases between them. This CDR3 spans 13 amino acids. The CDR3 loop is CSVEGSRADTQYF. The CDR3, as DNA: TGCAGTGTTGAGGGGAGCAGGGCAGATACGCAGTATTTT.

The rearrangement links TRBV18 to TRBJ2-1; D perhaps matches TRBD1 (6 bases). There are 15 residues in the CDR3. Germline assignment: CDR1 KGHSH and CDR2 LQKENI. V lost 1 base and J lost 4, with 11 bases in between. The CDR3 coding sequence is TGTGCCAGCTCACCACAACTACAGGGATACAATGAGCAGTTCTTC. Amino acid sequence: CASSPQLQGYNEQFF. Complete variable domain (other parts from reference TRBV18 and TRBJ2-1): NAGVMQNPRHLVRRRGQEARLRCSPMKGHSHVYWYRQLPEEGLKFMVYLQKENIIDESGMPKERFSAEFPKEGPSILRIQQVVRGDSAAYFCASSPQLQGYNEQFFGPGTRLTVL.

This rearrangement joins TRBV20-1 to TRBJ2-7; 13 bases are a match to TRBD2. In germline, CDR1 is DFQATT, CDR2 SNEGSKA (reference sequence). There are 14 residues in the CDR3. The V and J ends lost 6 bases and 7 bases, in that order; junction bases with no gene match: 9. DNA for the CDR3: TGCAGTGCAACGGGACTAGCGGGACCCTGGGAGCAGTACTTC. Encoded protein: CSATGLAGPWEQYF.

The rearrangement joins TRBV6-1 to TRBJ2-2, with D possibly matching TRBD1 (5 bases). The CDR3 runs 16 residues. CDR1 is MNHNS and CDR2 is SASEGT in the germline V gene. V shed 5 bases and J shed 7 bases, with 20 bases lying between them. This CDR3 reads CASSLVRQGLGGELFF. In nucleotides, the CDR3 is TGTGCCAGCAGTCTAGTGCGGCAGGGTCTCGGCGGGGAGCTGTTTTTT.

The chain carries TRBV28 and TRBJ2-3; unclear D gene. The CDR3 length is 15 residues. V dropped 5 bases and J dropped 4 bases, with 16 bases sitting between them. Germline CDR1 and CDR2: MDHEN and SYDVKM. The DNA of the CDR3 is TGTGCCAGCAGTCGAAATACCGCAGGCTCAGATACGCAGTATTTT. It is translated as CASSRNTAGSDTQYF.

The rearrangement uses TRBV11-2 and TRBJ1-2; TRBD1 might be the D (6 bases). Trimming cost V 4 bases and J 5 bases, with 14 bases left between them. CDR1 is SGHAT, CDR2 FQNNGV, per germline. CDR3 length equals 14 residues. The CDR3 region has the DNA TGTGCCAGCAGCTGGGGGGGCCCGAGGTATGGCTACACCTTC. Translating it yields CASSWGGPRYGYTF.